The source of this T cell receptor (beta chain) is a study of T-cell reconstitution after alpha-beta-depleted transplantation in children. This clonotype was seen only a few times. Researchers prepared the TCRbeta library using unique molecular identifiers, the study reports. TCRdb re-called the PCR reads with MiXCR, one entry per CDR3 protein. This sample has approximately 800,000 distinct CDR3 sequences, with under 20% found just once. There are 13 residues in the CDR3. The V end lost 6 bases, the J end lost 0 bases, and 8 bases lay between the germline ends. The starting material was PBMCs, mostly from graft donor cells, obtained 360 days after TCRalphabeta/CD19-depleted stem cell transplant. The genes are TRBV12-3 or TRBV12-4 and TRBJ1-2; D gene uncertain. The origin of this receptor is a male patient younger than 18 who had a stem cell transplant for acute lymphoblastic leukemia, so the T cells may come from the graft donor. Here the CDR3 reads CASSYRANYGYTF. The CDR3 DNA reads TGTGCCAGCAGCTACAGAGCTAACTATGGCTACACCTTC.